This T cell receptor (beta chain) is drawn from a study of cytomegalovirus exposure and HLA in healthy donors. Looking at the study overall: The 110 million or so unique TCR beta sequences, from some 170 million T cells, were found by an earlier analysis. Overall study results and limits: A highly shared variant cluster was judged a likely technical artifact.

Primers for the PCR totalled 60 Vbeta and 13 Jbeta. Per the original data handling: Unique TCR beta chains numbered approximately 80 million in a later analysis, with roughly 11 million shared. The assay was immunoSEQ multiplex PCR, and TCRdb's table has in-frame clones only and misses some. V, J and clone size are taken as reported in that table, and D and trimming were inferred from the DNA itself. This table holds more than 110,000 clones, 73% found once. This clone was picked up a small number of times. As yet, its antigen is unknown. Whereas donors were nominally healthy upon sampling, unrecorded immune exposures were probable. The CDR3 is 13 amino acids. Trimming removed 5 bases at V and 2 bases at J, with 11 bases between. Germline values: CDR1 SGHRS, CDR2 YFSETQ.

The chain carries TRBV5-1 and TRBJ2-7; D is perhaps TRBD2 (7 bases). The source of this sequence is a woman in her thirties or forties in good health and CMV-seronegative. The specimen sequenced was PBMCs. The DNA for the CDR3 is TGCGCCAGCAGGCGGGGGCAGACCTACGAGCAGTACTTC. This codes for CASRRGQTYEQYF.